The text below deals with one T cell receptor beta chain. Its antigen remains unidentified. V shed 3 bases and J shed 10 bases, with 13 bases lying between them. The germline CDR1 and CDR2 sequences are SGHVS and FQNEAQ. The CDR3 sequence is 13 residues long. This entry is derived from a study of cytomegalovirus exposure and HLA in healthy donors. The donors were part of the validation cohort, which consisted of under 150 subjects and was separate from the first cohort of under 750 subjects. Repertoires were generated with immunoSEQ multiplex PCR, while TCRdb's copy carries only in-frame clones and drops some. The sample contains about 200,000 clones, 75% to 85% of which appear only once. Study-wide points: Testing in vitro showed a few CMV-associated chains specific for CMV antigens. Most TCR sequences were rare, but some public TCRs occurred in many donors.

This chain joins TRBV7-8 and TRBJ1-3; D remains unclear. The receptor was derived from a woman aged 30 to 39 in good health and CMV-seropositive. Sequenced: PBMCs. CDR3 bases: TGTGCCAGCAGCTTGGCCCAATCTCAGACCATATATTTT. Translation: CASSLAQSQTIYF.